The 15 T cell receptor beta chains given below trace back to one sample, sequenced in a study of T cell clonality in common variable immunodeficiency. Study-wide findings and caveats: Common variable immunodeficiency TCR beta sequences reportedly had fewer deletions and N-nucleotide insertions.

These receptors' antigens are unknown. Using immunoSEQ multiplex PCR, the repertoire was profiled, and TCRdb retains in-frame clones only, with some absent. Listed for the sample are some 19,000 clones, none seen a single time. Sequencing was performed on peripheral blood mononuclear cells. These receptors came from a human donor with common variable immunodeficiency.

CDR3 residues: CASSAGFNYEQYF. The sequenced CDR3 bases are TGTGCCAGCAGCGCAGGGTTTAACTACGAG. The chain links TRBV7-6 to TRBJ2-7, with a tentative D call TRBD1 (5 bases). The DNA ends 3 residues before the CDR3 does, and the rest of the CDR3 is filled in from the germline J gene. Germline-derived CDR1 and CDR2 are SGHVS and FNYEAQ. This CDR3 is built from 13 residues. The V gene lost 5 bases and the J gene lost 3 bases, with 11 bases spanning the gap.

Turning to this clone: Sequencing ends 3 residues short of the CDR3 end; the germline J gene provides the rest. Other nucleotide sequences in the sample specify the same CDR3. The chain carries TRBV19 and TRBJ2-7, with TRBD1 matching over 7 bases. Germline CDR1 LNHDA, CDR2 SQIVND (reference sequence). J lost 0 bases, V lost 3 bases, and 2 bases had no gene match. This CDR3 comprises 14 residues. The sequenced CDR3 bases are TGTGCCAGTAGTATCCGGACAGGCTCCTACGAG. Translated: CASSIRTGSYE. The CDR3 in full is CASSIRTGSYEQYF.

In the case of this clone: The read ends 3 residues before the CDR3 terminus; that terminus is restored from the germline J gene. This chain uses TRBV20-1 with TRBJ2-3; D unclear. This CDR3 spans 13 amino acids. Trimming removed 3 bases at V and 1 base at J, with 8 bases between. The germline V gene has CDR1 DFQATT and CDR2 SNEGSKA (reference sequence). CDR3 residues: CSASSFRTDTQYF. Partial CDR3 DNA: TGCAGTGCTAGTAGCTTCCGCACAGATACG.

There are many counts of this clone. Sequence at one end of the junction differs from germline and may be a read error. The read halts 3 residues ahead of the CDR3 end, with the missing end drawn from the germline J gene. The rearrangement links TRBV4-1 to TRBJ1-2, with D possibly TRBD1 on 6 matching bases. The CDR3 runs 16 residues. Germline V gene sequence: CDR1 MGHRA, CDR2 YSYEKL. The CDR3 here is CTSSQRWYREDYGYTF. The covered CDR3 bases are TGCACCAGCAGCCAAAGATGGTACAGGGAAGACTATGGC.

Turning to this clone: Read coverage stops 3 residues before the CDR3 terminus; the germline J gene supplies the remainder. This chain connects TRBV7-2 to TRBJ1-5; no clear D gene. Germline V gene lookup returns CDR1 SGHTA and CDR2 FQGNSA. CDR3 length equals 14 residues. Trimming took 2 bases from V and 3 from J, leaving 8 bases between them. CDR3 DNA, as far as it was read: TGTGCCAGCAGCTTAAACAGCTTCAATCAGCCC. Encoded protein: CASSLNSFNQP. The full-length CDR3 reads as CASSLNSFNQPQHF.

This clone is categorized as medium-sized. From the germline J gene comes the end of the CDR3, since the read stops 3 residues before it. V usage is TRBV12-3 or TRBV12-4 and J usage is TRBJ2-2; 10 bases fit TRBD2. The CDR3 consists of 15 residues. Trimming at V came to 6 bases and at J to 7 bases, leaving 8 bases not matched to a gene. The CDR3 protein is CASSQAGGPNGELFF. CDR3 DNA (partial): TGTGCCAGCAGCCAAGCGGGGGGGCCGAACGGGGAG.

This clone was counted between two and nine times. The CDR3 end is not reached by the read, which stops 3 residues before it; the germline J gene fills it in. This chain links TRBV19 with TRBJ1-2, with TRBD1 matching 7 bases. The CDR3 contains 15 residues. Germline V gene sequence: CDR1 LNHDA, CDR2 SQIVND (reference sequence). The ends lost 9 bases at V and 2 bases at J; junction bases unmatched: 12. The CDR3 loop is CASRPGQLINYGYTF. CDR3 DNA, as far as it was read: TGTGCCAGCCGTCCGGGACAGCTAATAAACTATGGC.

With respect to this clone: The read gets to within 3 residues of the CDR3 end, and the germline J gene fills in the rest. The chain combines TRBV7-2 with TRBJ1-2, with 8 nucleotides matching TRBD1. V lost 3 bases to trimming and J lost 4 bases; unmatched junction nucleotides: 7. The CDR3 covers 15 residues. Germline lookup yields CDR1 SGHTA and CDR2 FQGNSA. CDR3 protein: CASSFWTGTSYGYTF. CDR3 DNA, as far as it was read: TGTGCCAGCAGCTTTTGGACAGGGACCTCCTATGGC. Variable domain in full (rest from reference TRBV7-2 and TRBJ1-2): GAGVSQSPSNKVTEKGKDVELRCDPISGHTALYWYRQSLGQGLEFLIYFQGNSAPDKSGLPSDRFSAERTGGSVSTLTIQRTQQEDSAVYLCASSFWTGTSYGYTFGSGTRLTVV.

The sample holds many counts of this clone. The CDR3 is cut off 3 residues early in the read; its end comes from the germline J gene. V usage is TRBV20-1 and J usage is TRBJ2-2, with 8 positions matching TRBD2. Germline V gives CDR1 DFQATT, CDR2 SNEGSKA (reference sequence). Losses at the gene ends were 3 bases for V and 4 bases for J; bases not matched to a gene: 4. This CDR3 is built from 14 residues. The CDR3 sequence: CSASLAGFTGELFF. CDR3 bases read: TGCAGTGCTAGTCTAGCGGGTTTCACCGGGGAG.

Of note for this clone: The read comes to an end 3 residues before the CDR3 does, leaving the germline J gene to fill in the end. This chain uses TRBV5-1 with TRBJ2-1, with 7 nucleotides matching TRBD1. Looked up from germline, CDR1 is SGHRS and CDR2 is YFSETQ. This CDR3 comprises 13 residues. J was trimmed by 8 bases and V by 0 bases; bases with no gene match: 2. CDR3 protein: CASSLGDSYEQFF. The CDR3 DNA, read in part, is TGCGCCAGCAGCTTGGGGGACAGCTATGAG.

This clone occurred many times. The CDR3 end lies 3 residues beyond the end of the read and is filled in from the germline J gene. This chain links TRBV12-3 or TRBV12-4 with TRBJ1-6, with a weak D call TRBD1 (5 bases). There are 12 residues in the CDR3. Trimming stripped 6 bases from V and 7 bases from J, with 7 bases between. The CDR3 here is CASSRQNSPLHF. The DNA read from the CDR3 is TGTGCCAGCAGCAGACAGAATTCACCC.

With respect to this clone: The CDR3 end is not reached by the read, which stops 3 residues before it; the germline J gene fills it in. The chain uses TRBV7-2 and TRBJ1-1, with D maybe TRBD1 (5 bases). CDR1 and CDR2 (germline): SGHTA, FQGNSA. This CDR3 has 13 residues. Trimming removed 7 bases from V and 6 bases from J, with 15 bases in between. CDR3 amino acids: CASTVRGSAEAFF. Incomplete CDR3 DNA: TGTGCCAGCACTGTGAGGGGTTCTGCTGAA.

As regards this clone: The read ends 3 residues shy of where the CDR3 ends; the end is completed using the germline J gene. J is TRBJ2-2 and V is TRBV7-2; perhaps TRBD2 as D (6 bases). The ends were cut back, 6 bases at V and 4 bases at J, with 12 bases in the middle. The CDR3 is made up of 14 amino acids. Germline-derived CDR1 and CDR2 are SGHTA and FQGNSA. CDR3 DNA (partial): TGTGCCAGCAGGCTCAGACTAGGCACCGGGGAG. Amino acid sequence: CASRLRLGTGE. The full CDR3 protein reads CASRLRLGTGELFF.

This clone turned up a few times. With the read ending 3 residues before the CDR3 end, the germline J gene is used to fill in that end. The gene calls are TRBV18 and TRBJ1-2; 7 bases align to TRBD1. The germline CDR1 and CDR2 sequences are KGHSH and LQKENI. J gave up 3 bases and V 6 bases, and 10 bases lay outside the gene matches. This CDR3 comprises 15 residues. The CDR3 bases that were read are TGTGCCAGCTCCGAACTCGGGGACAGCCACTATGGC. Its translation is CASSELGDSHYG. The CDR3, in full, reads CASSELGDSHYGYTF.

Points on this clone: The CDR3 extends 3 residues past the end of the read, so its final part is completed from the germline J gene. The rearrangement links TRBV7-9 to TRBJ2-7; TRBD1 agrees at 8 bases. The CDR3 has 15 amino acids. Germline V gives CDR1 SEHNR, CDR2 FQNEAQ (reference sequence). V lost 6 bases to trimming and J lost 6 bases; unmatched junction nucleotides: 13. CDR3 loop: CASRPPDRAQGEQYF. CDR3 bases read: TGTGCCAGCAGACCCCCGGACAGGGCTCAGGGCGAG.